The clone carrying this T cell receptor (beta chain) was recorded only once. Its antigen remains unknown. This specimen comes from a study of PD-1 blockade in classical Hodgkin lymphoma. Notes on the study in general: What caused the repertoire differences, perhaps disease activity or prior therapy, remains undefined. Exclusion was the outcome for patients who began nivolumab under 1 year after ASCT.

J was trimmed by 8 bases and V by 3 bases; bases with no gene match: 17. The CDR3 loop spans 17 amino acids. Germline V gene sequence: CDR1 MNHEY, CDR2 SMNVEV (reference sequence). All the patients suffered relapse after autologous stem cell transplantation, and brentuximab vedotin exposure differed. This table comes from immunoSEQ multiplex PCR, and its TCRdb copy is limited to in-frame clones, with some not included. The top ten clones hold less than 3.5% of a sample with roughly 92,000 clones, roughly 92% of them seen once. This clonotype was obtained from a human donor with classical Hodgkin lymphoma. The sequenced sample was peripheral blood mononuclear cells (PBMCs), obtained at baseline. The chain has TRBV27 and TRBJ1-2; TRBD1 agrees at 8 bases. The CDR3 DNA reads TGTGCCAGCAGTTTGGGCGGGTCAGGGGGCGCTTGGAACGGCTACACCTTC. Its translation is CASSLGGSGGAWNGYTF.